Below, 19 T cell receptor beta chains from the same sample are listed, as sequenced in a study of OX40 agonist ivuxolimab in advanced cancers. Using immunoSEQ multiplex PCR, the repertoire was profiled, and TCRdb retains in-frame clones only, with some absent. The repertoire holds more than 45,000 clones, with roughly 83% as singletons. Sequenced material: CD4+ or CD8+ T cells sorted from blood, taken in a trial of the OX40 agonist ivuxolimab. All receptors derive from an adult with an advanced solid tumor such as melanoma, head and neck, liver or kidney cancer.

DNA of the CDR3: TGCGCCAGCAGCTTGGATCGGAGGCAGAATTCACCCCTCCACTTT. Its protein product is CASSLDRRQNSPLHF. The chain has TRBV5-1 and TRBJ1-6; D unresolved. Germline V lookup: CDR1 SGHRS, CDR2 YFSETQ. V gave up 0 bases and J gave up 7 bases, with 11 bases separating them. This CDR3 spans 15 amino acids.

The V call is TRBV5-6, the J call TRBJ2-5; no clear D gene. CDR3 length: 13 residues. The germline V gene encodes CDR1 SGHDT and CDR2 YYEEEE. V shed 6 bases and J shed 2 bases, with 11 bases lying between them. CDR3 loop: CASNRWVQETQYF. The CDR3 DNA sequence: TGTGCCAGCAATAGGTGGGTTCAAGAGACCCAGTACTTC.

The genes are TRBV5-1 and TRBJ1-4; TRBD1 matches at 11 bases. V dropped 0 bases and J dropped 5; count of bases not matched to a gene: 9. Germline V gene lookup returns CDR1 SGHRS and CDR2 YFSETQ. The CDR3 sequence is 18 residues long. The CDR3, as DNA: TGCGCCAGCAGCTTGGAGGGACAGGGGGTTACGGGGAATGAAAAACTGTTTTTT. Residues: CASSLEGQGVTGNEKLFF.

The V gene is TRBV2, the J gene TRBJ2-1; D is undetermined. The CDR3 runs 12 residues. The germline CDR1 and CDR2 sequences are SNHLY and FYNNEI. V dropped 6 bases and J dropped 4 bases, with 7 bases sitting between them. The CDR3 sequence: CASRETYNEQFF. For the CDR3, the DNA is TGTGCCAGCAGGGAAACTTACAATGAGCAGTTCTTC.

The V and J genes are TRBV11-2 and TRBJ2-7; perhaps TRBD1 as D (6 bases). Trimming removed 1 base at V and 2 bases at J, with 12 bases between. Germline CDR1 reads SGHAT; CDR2 reads FQNNGV. This CDR3 is 15 amino acids long. CDR3 amino acids: CASSLAQGPTYEQYF. CDR3 coding DNA: TGTGCCAGCAGCTTAGCACAGGGCCCCACCTACGAGCAGTACTTC.

The rearrangement joins TRBV12-5 to TRBJ2-3, with 8 nucleotides matching TRBD1. The trim removed 11 bases at V and 3 bases at J, leaving 4 bases unmatched. From germline, CDR1 is LGHNT and CDR2 FRNRAP. There are 12 residues in the CDR3. DNA for the CDR3: TGTGCTGGACAGGGAATTACAGATACGCAGTATTTT. Its translation is CAGQGITDTQYF.

This clone came up once. V and J are TRBV6-6 and TRBJ2-7; 10 bases map to TRBD2. V trimming: 6 bases; J trimming: 4 bases; junction bases outside the gene matches: 6. Germline V lookup: CDR1 MNHNY, CDR2 SVGAGI (reference sequence). This CDR3 has 14 residues. The CDR3 spells CASSRSSGSYEQYF. The CDR3 nucleotides read TGTGCCAGCAGCCGCTCTAGCGGGAGTTACGAGCAGTACTTC.

This rearrangement joins TRBV7-2 to TRBJ2-2; no firm D call. Deletions cut 2 bases from V and 5 bases from J, with 12 bases between. This CDR3 is 15 amino acids long. Germline V lookup: CDR1 SGHTA, CDR2 FQGNSA. CDR3 nucleotides: TGTGCCAGCAGCTTACATGGATGGGCAACCGGGGAGCTGTTTTTT. This encodes CASSLHGWATGELFF.

The chain uses TRBV14 and TRBJ2-6, with D perhaps TRBD1 or TRBD2 (5 bases each). The V end lost 3 bases, the J end lost 0 bases, and 21 bases lay between the germline ends. CDR3 length: 20 residues. The germline V gene has CDR1 SGHDN and CDR2 FVKESK. The CDR3 region is CASSQLPTGTASSGANVLTF. In DNA, the CDR3 is TGTGCCAGCAGCCAGCTTCCCACCGGGACGGCTTCCTCTGGGGCCAACGTCCTGACTTTC.

The genes are TRBV9 and TRBJ2-5; D is perhaps TRBD2 (7 bases). Trimming took 0 bases from V and 5 from J, leaving 11 bases between them. The CDR3 extends over 14 amino acids. The germline gives CDR1 SGDLS, CDR2 YYNGEE. The CDR3 reads CASSVGGGVETQYF. As DNA, the CDR3 is TGTGCCAGCAGCGTAGGAGGGGGGGTGGAGACCCAGTACTTC.

This sequence joins TRBV7-2 and TRBJ2-2, with TRBD2 as a possible D gene (5 bases). The germline CDR1 and CDR2 sequences are SGHTA and FQGNSA. V lost 7 bases and J lost 2, with 11 bases in between. CDR3 length: 14 amino acids. CDR3 bases: TGTGCCAGCAAATCCGGGATCAACACCGGGGAGCTGTTTTTT. This sequence encodes CASKSGINTGELFF.

The gene calls are TRBV10-1 and TRBJ2-7; 10 nucleotides align to TRBD2. The junction had 10 bases not matched to a gene; V was cut back by 8 bases and J by 0 bases. CDR1 and CDR2 from the germline V gene are WNHNN and SYGVQD (reference sequence). CDR3 length equals 16 residues. CDR3 sequence (DNA): TGCGCCAGCCCCGCGACTAGCGGGCCGAGCTCCTACGAGCAGTACTTC. This encodes CASPATSGPSSYEQYF.

V is TRBV9 and J is TRBJ1-1; the match to TRBD1 covers 11 bases. CDR3 size: 16 residues. The junction had 6 bases not matched to a gene; V was cut back by 4 bases and J by 1 base. Germline loops: CDR1 SGDLS, CDR2 YYNGEE. In DNA form, the CDR3 reads TGTGCCAGCAGCTTCGGACAGGGGGCAGGGAACACTGAAGCTTTCTTT. This sequence encodes CASSFGQGAGNTEAFF.

This clone appeared a single time. The chain links TRBV11-3 to TRBJ2-1, with a tentative D call TRBD2 (6 bases). The CDR3 has 15 amino acids. Germline CDR1 is SGHNT and CDR2 is YENEEA. Trimming took 1 base from V and 3 from J, leaving 10 bases between them. CDR3 protein: CASSLVAGSYNEQFF. Here the CDR3 DNA reads TGTGCCAGCAGCTTAGTTGCGGGAAGCTACAATGAGCAGTTCTTC.

The chain carries TRBV10-3 and TRBJ2-1; TRBD2 matches 10 bases. Germline V gene lookup returns CDR1 ENHRY and CDR2 SYGVKD. CDR3 size: 14 residues. V shed 7 bases and J 7 bases; nucleotides not matched to a gene: 7. CDR3 sequence: CAITVGLADNEQFF. The CDR3 region has the DNA TGTGCCATCACTGTCGGACTAGCGGATAATGAGCAGTTCTTC.

This clone appeared a few times. J is TRBJ2-7 and V is TRBV19; the D gene is possibly TRBD1 (6 bases). The germline CDR1 and CDR2 sequences are LNHDA and SQIVND (reference sequence). This CDR3 has 15 amino acids. V gave up 3 bases and J gave up 5 bases, with 17 bases separating them. DNA for the CDR3: TGTGCCAGTAGTATGGCAAGGCAGGGGAAGGACGAGCAGTACTTC. Translation gives CASSMARQGKDEQYF.

This clone was recorded only once. This rearrangement joins TRBV5-4 to TRBJ2-1, with D perhaps matching TRBD2 (6 bases). V lost 4 bases, J lost 4 bases, and 18 bases lay in between. The CDR3 loop spans 16 amino acids. Germline V lookup: CDR1 SGHNT, CDR2 YYREEE (reference sequence). The CDR3 sequence is CASSQEGASDYNEQFF. The CDR3 region has the DNA TGTGCCAGCAGCCAAGAAGGGGCTAGCGATTACAATGAGCAGTTCTTC. Based on the CDR3 plus reference TRBV5-4 and TRBJ2-1, the full variable domain is ETGVTQSPTHLIKTRGQQVTLRCSSQSGHNTVSWYQQALGQGPQFIFQYYREEENGRGNFPPRFSGLQFPNYSSELNVNALELDDSALYLCASSQEGASDYNEQFFGPGTRLTVL.

The V gene is TRBV18, the J gene TRBJ1-1; D possibly corresponds to TRBD1 (5 bases). V lost 3 bases and J 1 base, leaving 9 bases between the germline ends. The CDR3 is made up of 14 amino acids. Germline assignment: CDR1 KGHSH and CDR2 LQKENI. CDR3 sequence (DNA): TGTGCCAGCTCACCCCAGGGCTCGAACACTGAAGCTTTCTTT. It specifies CASSPQGSNTEAFF.

This chain connects TRBV7-2 to TRBJ2-7; D is ambiguous. Germline-derived CDR1 and CDR2 are SGHTA and FQGNSA. Deletions cut 1 base from V and 0 bases from J, with 10 bases between. The CDR3 sequence is 15 residues long. CDR3 nucleotide sequence: TGTGCCAGCAGCTTAGTCCCCGACAACTCCTACGAGCAGTACTTC. Translating it yields CASSLVPDNSYEQYF.